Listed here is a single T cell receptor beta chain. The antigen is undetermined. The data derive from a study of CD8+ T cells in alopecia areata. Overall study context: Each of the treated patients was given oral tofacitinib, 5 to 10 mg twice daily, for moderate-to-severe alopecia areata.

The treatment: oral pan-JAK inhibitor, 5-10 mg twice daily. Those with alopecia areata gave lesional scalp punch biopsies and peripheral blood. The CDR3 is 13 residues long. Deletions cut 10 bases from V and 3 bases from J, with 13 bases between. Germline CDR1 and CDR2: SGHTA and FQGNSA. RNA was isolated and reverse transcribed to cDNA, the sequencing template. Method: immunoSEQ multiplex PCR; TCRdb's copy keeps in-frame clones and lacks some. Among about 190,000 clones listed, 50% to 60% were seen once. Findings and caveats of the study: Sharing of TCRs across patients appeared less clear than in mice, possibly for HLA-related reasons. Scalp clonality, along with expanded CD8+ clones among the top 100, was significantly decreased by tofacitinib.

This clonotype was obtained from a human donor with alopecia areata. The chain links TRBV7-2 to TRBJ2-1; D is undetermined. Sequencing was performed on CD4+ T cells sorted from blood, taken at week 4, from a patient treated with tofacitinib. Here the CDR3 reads CAIPRLVYNEQFF. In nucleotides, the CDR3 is TGTGCCATCCCCAGACTGGTCTACAATGAGCAGTTCTTC.